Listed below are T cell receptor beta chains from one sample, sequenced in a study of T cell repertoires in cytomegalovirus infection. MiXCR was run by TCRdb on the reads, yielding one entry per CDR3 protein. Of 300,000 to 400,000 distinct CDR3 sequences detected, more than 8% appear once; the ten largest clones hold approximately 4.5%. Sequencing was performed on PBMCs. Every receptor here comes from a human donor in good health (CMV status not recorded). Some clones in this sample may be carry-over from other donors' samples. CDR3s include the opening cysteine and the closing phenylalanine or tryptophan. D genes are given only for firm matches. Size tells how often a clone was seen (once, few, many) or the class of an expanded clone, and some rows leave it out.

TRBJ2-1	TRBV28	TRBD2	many	CASGEAGGKYNEQFF	TGTGCCAGCGGGGAAGCGGGGGGGAAGTACAATGAGCAGTTCTTC
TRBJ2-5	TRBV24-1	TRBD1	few	CATSSRDRGQETQYF	TGTGCCACCAGTTCCCGGGACAGGGGTCAAGAGACCCAGTACTTC
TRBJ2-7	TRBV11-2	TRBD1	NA	CASSQEDRGFSLYEQYF	TGTGCCAGCAGCCAAGAAGACAGGGGGTTTTCTCTCTACGAGCAGTACTTC
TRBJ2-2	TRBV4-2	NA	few	CASSQVKESTGELFF	TGTGCCAGCAGCCAAGTTAAGGAGTCGACCGGGGAGCTGTTTTTT
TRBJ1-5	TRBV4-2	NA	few	CASSSERIIGLSSNQPQHF	TGTGCCAGCAGCAGCGAACGGATAATCGGCCTAAGTAGCAATCAGCCCCAGCATTTT
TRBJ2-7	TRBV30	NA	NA	CAWSSHGGYEQYF	TGTGCCTGGAGTTCCCACGGAGGCTACGAGCAGTACTTC
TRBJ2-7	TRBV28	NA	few	CASSLPLANEQYF	TGTGCCAGCAGTTTACCTCTAGCGAACGAGCAGTACTTC
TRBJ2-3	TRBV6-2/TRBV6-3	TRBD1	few	CASSYDRGVADTQYF	TGTGCCAGCAGTTACGACAGGGGGGTGGCAGATACGCAGTATTTT
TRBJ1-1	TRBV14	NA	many	CASSPHPWGMNTEAFF	TGTGCCAGCAGCCCCCATCCTTGGGGTATGAACACTGAAGCTTTCTTT
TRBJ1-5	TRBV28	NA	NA	CASSRTASNQPQHF	TGTGCCAGCAGTCGGACAGCTAGCAATCAGCCCCAGCATTTT
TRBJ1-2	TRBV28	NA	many	CASSGAGRIYGYTF	TGTGCCAGCAGCGGGGCGGGGCGAATCTATGGCTACACCTTC
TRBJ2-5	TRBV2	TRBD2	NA	CASSPPGLAGGQKTQYF	TGTGCCAGCAGCCCTCCGGGACTAGCGGGAGGGCAAAAGACCCAGTACTTC
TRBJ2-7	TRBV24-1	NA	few	CATSDSTREQYF	TGTGCCACCAGTGATTCCACTAGGGAGCAGTACTTC
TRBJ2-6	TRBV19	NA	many	CASSPVQVLSGANVLTF	TGTGCCAGTAGTCCCGTCCAAGTACTATCTGGGGCCAACGTCCTGACTTTC
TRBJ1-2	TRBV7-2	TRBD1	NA	CASSQGGIGSIRGYTF	TGTGCCAGCAGTCAGGGGGGGATAGGGAGTATTCGTGGCTACACCTTC